This entry features one TCR beta chain sequence. Its matching antigen is unknown. The repertoire was sequenced with immunoSEQ multiplex PCR; TCRdb's copy has only in-frame clones and lacks some. The sample lists fewer than 150,000 clones, roughly 89% seen once, with approximately 7.1% in the top ten. Germline V gene sequence: CDR1 MNHEY, CDR2 SVGAGI. V shed 7 bases and J 7 bases; nucleotides not matched to a gene: 8. The length of the CDR3 is 14 residues. The data were taken from a study of T cell responses to AZD1222 COVID-19 vaccine. Study-level findings and limits: Reportedly, nearly half of unique spike TCRs recognized epitopes outside B.1.351/B.1.1.7 mutations. Spike-spanning, vaccine-associated CD4 TCRs were dominant at 160-218 and 743-854. Clonal diversity was possibly underestimated; the donors were predominantly white British and more often female.

This sample comprised peripheral blood, obtained 28 days after the second AZD1222 dose. The TCR sequence derives from an adult who received the AZD1222 COVID-19 vaccine. The rearrangement uses TRBV6-5 and TRBJ2-1, with 9 bases lining up with TRBD1. This chain's CDR3 is CASTEGQGGNEQFF. CDR3 coding DNA: TGTGCCAGCACCGAGGGACAGGGTGGGAATGAGCAGTTCTTC.